A selection of T cell receptor beta chains follows, all from one sample in a study of regulatory T cells in long-lasting Graves disease. MiXCR was run by TCRdb on the multiplex PCR reads, yielding one entry per CDR3 protein. The table has hundreds of thousands of distinct CDR3 sequences, roughly 20% seen once. The sequences come from peripheral blood mononuclear cells (PBMCs), collected when the disease was refractory, from a patient treated with antithyroid drugs. Receptors were obtained from a female donor with Graves disease. CDR3s include the opening cysteine and the closing phenylalanine or tryptophan. Fields, in order: CDR3 DNA, CDR3 protein, clone size, V gene, J gene, D gene. The D gene is left open where the match is weak. The size of a clone is reported for some rows only, either as once, few or many, or as a class for expanded clones.

CDR3 DNA: TGTGCCATCAGTGAGTGGGCTAGCGGTTCCTACTCCTACAATGAGCAGTTCTTC; CDR3 protein: CAISEWASGSYSYNEQFF; clone size: NA; V gene: TRBV10-3; J gene: TRBJ2-1; D gene: TRBD2
CDR3 DNA: TGTGCCAGCAGCCCCTTTCCTCTAAAGTCCCAAGAGACCCAGTACTTC; CDR3 protein: CASSPFPLKSQETQYF; clone size: NA; V gene: TRBV7-9; J gene: TRBJ2-5; D gene: NA
CDR3 DNA: TGTGCCAGCAGTTCTATCCGGGGGCTAGTCTTTCAGCCCCAGCATTTT; CDR3 protein: CASSSIRGLVFQPQHF; clone size: many; V gene: TRBV28; J gene: TRBJ1-5; D gene: NA
CDR3 DNA: TGTGCCAGCAGTTTGGGACTCAATGAAGAACTGTTTTTT; CDR3 protein: CASSLGLNEELFF; clone size: NA; V gene: TRBV12-3/TRBV12-4; J gene: TRBJ1-4; D gene: NA
CDR3 DNA: TGTGCCAGCAGTGGGGATACGTCTGGAAACACCATATATTTT; CDR3 protein: CASSGDTSGNTIYF; clone size: many; V gene: TRBV6-1; J gene: TRBJ1-3; D gene: NA
CDR3 DNA: TGTGCCAGCAGCTTACGCAGCGGGATAATCACAGATACGCAGTATTTT; CDR3 protein: CASSLRSGIITDTQYF; clone size: few; V gene: TRBV5-6; J gene: TRBJ2-3; D gene: TRBD2
CDR3 DNA: TGTGCCAGCAGTGAACTAGGGAGGCTCCCTGTGCAGTACTTC; CDR3 protein: CASSELGRLPVQYF; clone size: many; V gene: TRBV6-1; J gene: TRBJ2-7; D gene: NA
CDR3 DNA: TGTGCCAGCAGAACGACAGGGAGCAATCAGCCCCAGCATTTT; CDR3 protein: CASRTTGSNQPQHF; clone size: many; V gene: TRBV6-1; J gene: TRBJ1-5; D gene: TRBD1
CDR3 DNA: TGTGCCAGCCGACAGGGGGGGGACAATGAGCAGTTCTTC; CDR3 protein: CASRQGGDNEQFF; clone size: many; V gene: TRBV28; J gene: TRBJ2-1; D gene: TRBD1
CDR3 DNA: TGTGCCAGCCACCCGGGACCACCATCCTACGAGCAGTACTTC; CDR3 protein: CASHPGPPSYEQYF; clone size: many; V gene: TRBV28; J gene: TRBJ2-7; D gene: NA
CDR3 DNA: TGTGCCACCCTGGGGGGAGGTAATCAGCCCCAGCATTTT; CDR3 protein: CATLGGGNQPQHF; clone size: NA; V gene: TRBV6-2/TRBV6-3; J gene: TRBJ1-5; D gene: NA
CDR3 DNA: TGTGCCAGCAGCTTGGTGGTTCGGGACACTAGCACAGATACGCAGTATTTT; CDR3 protein: CASSLVVRDTSTDTQYF; clone size: once; V gene: TRBV5-6; J gene: TRBJ2-3; D gene: NA
CDR3 DNA: TGTGCCTGGACCCTGTGGGATGAAGCTTTCTTT; CDR3 protein: CAWTLWDEAFF; clone size: many; V gene: TRBV30; J gene: TRBJ1-1; D gene: NA
CDR3 DNA: TGTGCCAGCAACGCCGGGACAGGGGGCTTCGAGCAGTACTTC; CDR3 protein: CASNAGTGGFEQYF; clone size: NA; V gene: TRBV28; J gene: TRBJ2-7; D gene: TRBD1
CDR3 DNA: TGTGCCAGCAGTTACGCGCGAGGAGCAGATACGCAGTATTTT; CDR3 protein: CASSYARGADTQYF; clone size: NA; V gene: TRBV6-5; J gene: TRBJ2-3; D gene: NA
CDR3 DNA: TGTGCCAGCACCTCAAGGGGACAGGCGGACACTGAAGCTTTCTTT; CDR3 protein: CASTSRGQADTEAFF; clone size: many; V gene: TRBV6-1; J gene: TRBJ1-1; D gene: TRBD1
CDR3 DNA: TGTGCCAGCAGTTCCAGTCGAGGTCCCTACAATGAGCAGTTCTTC; CDR3 protein: CASSSSRGPYNEQFF; clone size: few; V gene: TRBV11-2; J gene: TRBJ2-1; D gene: NA
CDR3 DNA: TGCGCCAGCAGCTGGTCGGTCGGGGGGCAATCGGACGAGCAGTACTTC; CDR3 protein: CASSWSVGGQSDEQYF; clone size: NA; V gene: TRBV5-1; J gene: TRBJ2-7; D gene: NA
CDR3 DNA: TGTGCCAGCAGTTTTGGCGGGCCCGACTCCTACGAGCAGTACTTC; CDR3 protein: CASSFGGPDSYEQYF; clone size: NA; V gene: TRBV12-3/TRBV12-4; J gene: TRBJ2-7; D gene: NA
CDR3 DNA: TGTGCCAGCAGCTTAGGAGACGGAGACTACGAGCAGTACTTC; CDR3 protein: CASSLGDGDYEQYF; clone size: NA; V gene: TRBV7-9; J gene: TRBJ2-7; D gene: NA
CDR3 DNA: TGTGCCAGCAGTGCGGAGGTCTCCTCTAACTATGGCTACACCTTC; CDR3 protein: CASSAEVSSNYGYTF; clone size: many; V gene: TRBV2; J gene: TRBJ1-2; D gene: NA
CDR3 DNA: TGTGCCACCGAACGAGGGGGGAAGAATGAGCAGTTCTTC; CDR3 protein: CATERGGKNEQFF; clone size: NA; V gene: TRBV28; J gene: TRBJ2-1; D gene: NA
CDR3 DNA: TGCAGCGTAGACGACATGAACACTGAAGCTTTCTTT; CDR3 protein: CSVDDMNTEAFF; clone size: many; V gene: TRBV29-1; J gene: TRBJ1-1; D gene: NA
CDR3 DNA: TGTGCCAGCAGTTGGGGGGAGACCCAGTACTTC; CDR3 protein: CASSWGETQYF; clone size: many; V gene: TRBV28; J gene: TRBJ2-5; D gene: NA
CDR3 DNA: TGCGCCAGCAGCTTGGACACTGTCCAAGAGACCCAGTACTTC; CDR3 protein: CASSLDTVQETQYF; clone size: NA; V gene: TRBV5-1; J gene: TRBJ2-5; D gene: NA
CDR3 DNA: TGTGCCAGCAGTAGACCGGGACAGGGCGACGAGCAGTACTTC; CDR3 protein: CASSRPGQGDEQYF; clone size: few; V gene: TRBV5-4; J gene: TRBJ2-7; D gene: TRBD1
CDR3 DNA: TGTGCCTCCCGGGACGGATACTACGAGCAGTACTTC; CDR3 protein: CASRDGYYEQYF; clone size: NA; V gene: TRBV10-3; J gene: TRBJ2-7; D gene: NA
CDR3 DNA: TGTGCCAGCAACGTAGAGGTCCATCCTAGGGCCGGTCGGGGCTACACCTTC; CDR3 protein: CASNVEVHPRAGRGYTF; clone size: NA; V gene: TRBV9; J gene: TRBJ1-2; D gene: NA
CDR3 DNA: TGTGCCAGCAGTTCGGAACTAGGGAACGAGCAGTACTTC; CDR3 protein: CASSSELGNEQYF; clone size: NA; V gene: TRBV27; J gene: TRBJ2-7; D gene: NA
CDR3 DNA: TGTGCCAGCAGTTTCCAGAACAGTGGTACGCAGTATTTT; CDR3 protein: CASSFQNSGTQYF; clone size: once; V gene: TRBV28; J gene: TRBJ2-3; D gene: NA
CDR3 DNA: TGTGCCCGGTCGGGAGTAGGGGAGACCCAGTACTTC; CDR3 protein: CARSGVGETQYF; clone size: many; V gene: TRBV2; J gene: TRBJ2-5; D gene: NA
CDR3 DNA: TGTGCCAGCAGACCTCCCGGCCGAAATGAAAAACTGTTTTTT; CDR3 protein: CASRPPGRNEKLFF; clone size: many; V gene: TRBV27; J gene: TRBJ1-4; D gene: NA
CDR3 DNA: TGTGCCAGCAGCCACGCCGGGACAGGGGGCGGCGAGCAGTACTTC; CDR3 protein: CASSHAGTGGGEQYF; clone size: many; V gene: TRBV3-1; J gene: TRBJ2-7; D gene: TRBD1
CDR3 DNA: TGTGCCAGCAGCTCCCCTCTAGCGGGAGATGAGCAGTTCTTC; CDR3 protein: CASSSPLAGDEQFF; clone size: NA; V gene: TRBV4-1; J gene: TRBJ2-1; D gene: TRBD2
CDR3 DNA: TGTGCCAGCAGGAACCCATCCCAGTTCGGGGTCGCCGGGGAGCTGTTTTTT; CDR3 protein: CASRNPSQFGVAGELFF; clone size: many; V gene: TRBV6-1; J gene: TRBJ2-2; D gene: NA
CDR3 DNA: TGTGCCAGCAGTCGTTCGATTAGCAATCAGCCCCAGCATTTT; CDR3 protein: CASSRSISNQPQHF; clone size: many; V gene: TRBV12-3/TRBV12-4; J gene: TRBJ1-5; D gene: NA
CDR3 DNA: TGTGCCAGCAGCGCGGAGGGTTTCACTGAAGCTTTCTTT; CDR3 protein: CASSAEGFTEAFF; clone size: NA; V gene: TRBV9; J gene: TRBJ1-1; D gene: NA
CDR3 DNA: TGTGCCAGCAGTAATGGACAGGGATTACAGCCCCAGCATTTT; CDR3 protein: CASSNGQGLQPQHF; clone size: NA; V gene: TRBV27; J gene: TRBJ1-5; D gene: TRBD1
CDR3 DNA: TGTGCCAGCAGTTTAAAAGGGGACACTGAAGCTTTCTTT; CDR3 protein: CASSLKGDTEAFF; clone size: many; V gene: TRBV12-3/TRBV12-4; J gene: TRBJ1-1; D gene: NA
CDR3 DNA: TGTGCCAGCAGTTACTCCCAGCTCTCTGGGGCCAACGTCCTGACTTTC; CDR3 protein: CASSYSQLSGANVLTF; clone size: NA; V gene: TRBV12-3/TRBV12-4; J gene: TRBJ2-6; D gene: NA
CDR3 DNA: TGCAGTGCAACAAAGGACGGATGGAACACTGAAGCTTTCTTT; CDR3 protein: CSATKDGWNTEAFF; clone size: many; V gene: TRBV20-1; J gene: TRBJ1-1; D gene: NA
CDR3 DNA: TGTGCCAGCAGCTTGATGGGGCTAGCGGGAGGGCGTCTTTACGAGCAGTACTTC; CDR3 protein: CASSLMGLAGGRLYEQYF; clone size: NA; V gene: TRBV5-4; J gene: TRBJ2-7; D gene: TRBD2
CDR3 DNA: TGTGCCAGTAAGACTAGCCTTGACCTCACAGATACGCAGTATTTT; CDR3 protein: CASKTSLDLTDTQYF; clone size: NA; V gene: TRBV2; J gene: TRBJ2-3; D gene: TRBD2
CDR3 DNA: TGTGCCAGTAAAACTAGCCAAAACACCGGGGAGCTGTTTTTT; CDR3 protein: CASKTSQNTGELFF; clone size: NA; V gene: TRBV19; J gene: TRBJ2-2; D gene: NA
CDR3 DNA: TGTGCCAGCAGGAAGGGGTTGCTTGCGGGTAGGTCCTACGAGCAGTACTTC; CDR3 protein: CASRKGLLAGRSYEQYF; clone size: many; V gene: TRBV6-1; J gene: TRBJ2-7; D gene: NA
CDR3 DNA: TGTGCCAGCAGTTTAGAAGACAGGGGATATCAGCCCCAGCATTTT; CDR3 protein: CASSLEDRGYQPQHF; clone size: many; V gene: TRBV28; J gene: TRBJ1-5; D gene: TRBD1
CDR3 DNA: TGTGCCTGGACAGGGTCCGGAAACACCATATATTTT; CDR3 protein: CAWTGSGNTIYF; clone size: NA; V gene: TRBV30; J gene: TRBJ1-3; D gene: NA
CDR3 DNA: TGTGCCAGCTCACCGTATCATGGGGAAGAATCACCCCTCCACTTT; CDR3 protein: CASSPYHGEESPLHF; clone size: few; V gene: TRBV18; J gene: TRBJ1-6; D gene: NA
CDR3 DNA: TGTGCCAGCAGTTACTCTGACGGCCTTTTGGAGCAGTACTTC; CDR3 protein: CASSYSDGLLEQYF; clone size: few; V gene: TRBV6-5; J gene: TRBJ2-7; D gene: NA
CDR3 DNA: TGTGCCAGTAGGGACAGCCTGAACACTGAAGCTTTCTTT; CDR3 protein: CASRDSLNTEAFF; clone size: many; V gene: TRBV19; J gene: TRBJ1-1; D gene: NA